In its sample, the clone carrying this T cell receptor beta chain was seen many times. Its antigen is undetermined. The sample comes from a study of response to subunit inactivated influenza vaccine. Overall study results and limits: The authors put forward the suggestion that each seasonal influenza vaccination may bring in only a limited number of new T cells.

The CDR3 runs 16 residues. Per germline, CDR1 MNHEY and CDR2 SVGEGT. Trimming took 6 bases from V and 5 from J; bases not matched to a gene: 11. TCRdb itself ran the RT-PCR reads through MiXCR, one entry per CDR3 protein. The repertoire holds 530,000 or so distinct CDR3 sequences, with approximately 15% as singletons. This chain connects TRBV6-2 or TRBV6-3 to TRBJ1-5; TRBD1 aligns across 9 bases. The TCR was taken from a man aged 50 or older who received an inactivated influenza vaccine. Sequences were derived from PBMCs from blood, sampled about 12 days after vaccination. The DNA for the CDR3 is TGTGCCAGCAGCATTGCCTCGGGACAGGGCCATCAGCCCCAGCATTTT. Translated: CASSIASGQGHQPQHF.